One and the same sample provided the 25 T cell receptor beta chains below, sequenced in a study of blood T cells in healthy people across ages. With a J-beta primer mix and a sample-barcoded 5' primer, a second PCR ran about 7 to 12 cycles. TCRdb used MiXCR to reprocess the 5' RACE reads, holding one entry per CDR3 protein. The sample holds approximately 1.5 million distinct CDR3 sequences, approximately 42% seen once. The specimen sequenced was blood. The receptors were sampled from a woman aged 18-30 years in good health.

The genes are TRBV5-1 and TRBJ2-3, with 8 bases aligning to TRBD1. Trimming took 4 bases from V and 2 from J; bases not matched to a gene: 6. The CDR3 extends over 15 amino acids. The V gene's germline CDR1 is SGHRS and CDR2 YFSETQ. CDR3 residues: CASSLEQGDTDTQYF. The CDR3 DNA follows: TGCGCCAGCAGCCTTGAACAGGGGGACACAGATACGCAGTATTTT.

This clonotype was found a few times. The CDR3 DNA reads as TGCAGTGCTGCTTTGACGGGGACGGTATACGAGCAGTACTTC. Its protein is CSAALTGTVYEQYF. This sequence joins TRBV20-1 and TRBJ2-7; D is tentatively TRBD1 or TRBD2 (5 bases each). The CDR3 extends over 14 amino acids. CDR1 and CDR2 (germline): DFQATT, SNEGSKA (reference sequence). The germline V and J ends were trimmed by 5 bases and 4 bases, with 18 bases remaining between them.

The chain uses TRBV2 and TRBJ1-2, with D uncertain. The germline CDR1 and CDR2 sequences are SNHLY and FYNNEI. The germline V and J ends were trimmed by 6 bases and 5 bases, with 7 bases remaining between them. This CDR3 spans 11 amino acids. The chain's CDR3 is CASSRLYGYTF. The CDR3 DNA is TGTGCCAGCAGCAGACTATATGGCTACACCTTC. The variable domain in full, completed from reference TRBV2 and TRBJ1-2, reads EPEVTQTPSHQVTQMGQEVILRCVPISNHLYFYWYRQILGQKVEFLVSFYNNEISEKSEIFDDQFSVERPDGSNFTLKIRSTKLEDSAMYFCASSRLYGYTFGSGTRLTVV.

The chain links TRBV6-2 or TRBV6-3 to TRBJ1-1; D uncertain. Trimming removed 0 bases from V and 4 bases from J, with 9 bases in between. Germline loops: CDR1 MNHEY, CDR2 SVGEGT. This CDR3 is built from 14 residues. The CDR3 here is CASSYSSGVTEAFF. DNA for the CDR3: TGTGCCAGCAGTTACTCATCCGGGGTCACTGAAGCTTTCTTT.

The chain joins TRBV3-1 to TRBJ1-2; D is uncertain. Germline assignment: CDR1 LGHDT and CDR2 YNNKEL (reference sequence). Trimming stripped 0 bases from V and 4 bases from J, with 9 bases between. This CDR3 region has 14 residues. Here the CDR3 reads CASSQDTDGYGYTF. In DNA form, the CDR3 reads TGTGCCAGCAGCCAAGATACGGATGGCTATGGCTACACCTTC.

The CDR3 is CASKNEGELFF. DNA for the CDR3: TGTGCCAGCAAAAATGAAGGGGAGCTGTTTTTT. This rearrangement joins TRBV6-6 to TRBJ2-2; no reliable D call. This CDR3 comprises 11 residues. CDR1 MNHNY and CDR2 SVGAGI come from the germline V gene (reference sequence). The ends were cut back, 7 bases at V and 8 bases at J, with 8 bases in the middle.

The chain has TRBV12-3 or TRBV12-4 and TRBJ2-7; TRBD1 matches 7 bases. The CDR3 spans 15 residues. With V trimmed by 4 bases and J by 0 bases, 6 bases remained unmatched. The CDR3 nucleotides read TGTGCCAGCAGTTCCGGGACAGATTTCTCCTACGAGCAGTACTTC. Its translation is CASSSGTDFSYEQYF.

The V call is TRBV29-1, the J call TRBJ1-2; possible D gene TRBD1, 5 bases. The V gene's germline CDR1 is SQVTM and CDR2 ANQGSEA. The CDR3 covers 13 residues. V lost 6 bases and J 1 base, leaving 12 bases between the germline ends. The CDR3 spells CSVPDTYNYGYTF. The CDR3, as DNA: TGCAGCGTCCCGGACACCTATAACTATGGCTACACCTTC. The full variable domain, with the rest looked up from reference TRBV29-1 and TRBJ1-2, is SAVISQKPSRDICQRGTSLTIQCQVDSQVTMMFWYRQQPGQSLTLIATANQGSEATYESGFVIDKFPISRPNLTFSTLTVSNMSPEDSSIYLCSVPDTYNYGYTFGSGTRLTVV.

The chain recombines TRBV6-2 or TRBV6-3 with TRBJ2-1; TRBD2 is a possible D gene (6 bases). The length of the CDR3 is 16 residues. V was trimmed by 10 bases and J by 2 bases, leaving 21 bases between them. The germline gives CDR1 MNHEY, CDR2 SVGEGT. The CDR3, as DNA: TGTGCCACCATTGGGTCAGGGAGGTTTACCTACAATGAGCAGTTCTTC. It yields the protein CATIGSGRFTYNEQFF.

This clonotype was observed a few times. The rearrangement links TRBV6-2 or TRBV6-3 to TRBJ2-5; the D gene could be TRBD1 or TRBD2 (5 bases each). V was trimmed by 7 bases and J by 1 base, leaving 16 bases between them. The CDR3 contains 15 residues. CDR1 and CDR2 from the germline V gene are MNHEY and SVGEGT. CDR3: CASTMPRGFQETQYF. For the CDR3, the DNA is TGTGCCAGCACCATGCCCCGGGGCTTCCAAGAGACCCAGTACTTC.

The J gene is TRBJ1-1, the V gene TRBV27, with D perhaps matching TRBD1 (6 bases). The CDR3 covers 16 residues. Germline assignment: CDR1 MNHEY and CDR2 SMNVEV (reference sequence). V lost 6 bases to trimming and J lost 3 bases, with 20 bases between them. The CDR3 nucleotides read TGTGCCAGCAGACTGCTGGGGGGCGGTGAGGACACTGAAGCTTTCTTT. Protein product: CASRLLGGGEDTEAFF.

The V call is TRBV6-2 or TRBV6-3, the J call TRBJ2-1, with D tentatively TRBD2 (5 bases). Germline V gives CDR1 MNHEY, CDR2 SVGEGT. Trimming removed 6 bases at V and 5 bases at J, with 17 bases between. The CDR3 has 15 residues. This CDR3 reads CASRTLAGPNNEQFF. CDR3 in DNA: TGTGCCAGCAGGACCCTTGCGGGTCCCAACAATGAGCAGTTCTTC.

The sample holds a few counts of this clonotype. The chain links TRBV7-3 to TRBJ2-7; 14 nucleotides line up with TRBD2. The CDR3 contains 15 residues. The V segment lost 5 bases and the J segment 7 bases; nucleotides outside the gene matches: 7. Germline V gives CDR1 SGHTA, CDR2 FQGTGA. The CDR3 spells CASSQGLAGVSEQYF. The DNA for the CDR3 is TGTGCCAGCAGCCAGGGACTAGCGGGAGTAAGTGAGCAGTACTTC.

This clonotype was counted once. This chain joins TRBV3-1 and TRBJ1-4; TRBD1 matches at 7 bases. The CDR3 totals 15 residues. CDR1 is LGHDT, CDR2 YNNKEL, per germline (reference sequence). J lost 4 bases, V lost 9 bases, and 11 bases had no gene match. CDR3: CASSTGALDNEKLFF. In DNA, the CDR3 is TGTGCCAGTTCCACAGGGGCGCTGGATAATGAAAAACTGTTTTTT.

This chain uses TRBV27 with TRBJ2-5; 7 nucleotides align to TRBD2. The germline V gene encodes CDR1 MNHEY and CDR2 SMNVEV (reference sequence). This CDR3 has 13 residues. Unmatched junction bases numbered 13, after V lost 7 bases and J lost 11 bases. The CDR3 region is CASKPGGSGEQYF. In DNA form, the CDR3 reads TGTGCCAGCAAACCCGGCGGGAGCGGTGAGCAGTACTTC.

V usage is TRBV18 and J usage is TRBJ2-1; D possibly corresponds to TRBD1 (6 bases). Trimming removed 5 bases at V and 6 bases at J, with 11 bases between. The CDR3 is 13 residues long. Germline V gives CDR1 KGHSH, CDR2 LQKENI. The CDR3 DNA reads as TGTGCCAGCTCATCCACGGACAGCAATGAGCAGTTCTTC. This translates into CASSSTDSNEQFF.

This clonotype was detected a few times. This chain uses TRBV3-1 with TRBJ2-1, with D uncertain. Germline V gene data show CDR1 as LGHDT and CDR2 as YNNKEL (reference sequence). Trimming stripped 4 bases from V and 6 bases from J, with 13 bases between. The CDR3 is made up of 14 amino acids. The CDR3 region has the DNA TGTGCCAGCAGCCTCGTAGGCCGCTTCAATGAGCAGTTCTTC. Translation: CASSLVGRFNEQFF.

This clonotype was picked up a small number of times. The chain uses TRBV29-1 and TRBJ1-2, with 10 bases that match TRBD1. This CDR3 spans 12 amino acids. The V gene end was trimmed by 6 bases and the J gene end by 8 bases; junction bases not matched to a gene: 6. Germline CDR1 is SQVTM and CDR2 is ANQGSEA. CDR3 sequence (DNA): TGCAGCGTGACCGGGACAGGGGACGGCTACACCTTC. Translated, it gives CSVTGTGDGYTF.

CDR3 in amino acids: CASETGPLYGYTF. The DNA of the CDR3 is TGCGCCAGCGAGACAGGTCCCTTATATGGCTACACCTTC. The rearrangement links TRBV5-1 to TRBJ1-2, with D maybe TRBD1 (6 bases). The CDR3 contains 13 residues. Trimming took off 7 bases at V and 5 bases at J, with 15 bases between the two ends. Germline V gene lookup returns CDR1 SGHRS and CDR2 YFSETQ.

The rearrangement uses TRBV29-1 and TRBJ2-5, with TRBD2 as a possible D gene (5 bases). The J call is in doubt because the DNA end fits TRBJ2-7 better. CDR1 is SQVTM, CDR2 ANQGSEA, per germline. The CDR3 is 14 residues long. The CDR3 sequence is CSVESGGQRNEQYF. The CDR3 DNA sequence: TGCAGCGTCGAGTCAGGCGGGCAAAGGAACGAGCAGTACTTC.

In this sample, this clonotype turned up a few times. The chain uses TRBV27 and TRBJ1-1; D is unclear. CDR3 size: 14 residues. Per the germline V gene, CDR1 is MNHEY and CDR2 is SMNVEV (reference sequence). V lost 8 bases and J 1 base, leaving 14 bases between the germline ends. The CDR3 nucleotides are TGTGCCAGCTGCCTTGGCAGCAGGAACACTGAAGCTTTCTTT. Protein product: CASCLGSRNTEAFF.

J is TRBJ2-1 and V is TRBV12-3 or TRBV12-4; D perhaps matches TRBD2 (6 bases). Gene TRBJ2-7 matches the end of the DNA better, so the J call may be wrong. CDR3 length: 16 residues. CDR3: CASNIRGRPLYNEQYF. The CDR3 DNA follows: TGTGCCAGCAACATTCGGGGGAGGCCTCTCTACAATGAGCAGTACTTC.

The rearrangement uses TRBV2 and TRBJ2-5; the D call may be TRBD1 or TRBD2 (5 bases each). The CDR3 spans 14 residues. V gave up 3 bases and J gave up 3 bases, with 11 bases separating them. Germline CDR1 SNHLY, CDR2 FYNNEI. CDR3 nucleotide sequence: TGTGCCAGCAGTGACCTTGTGGGGGAAGAGACCCAGTACTTC. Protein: CASSDLVGEETQYF.

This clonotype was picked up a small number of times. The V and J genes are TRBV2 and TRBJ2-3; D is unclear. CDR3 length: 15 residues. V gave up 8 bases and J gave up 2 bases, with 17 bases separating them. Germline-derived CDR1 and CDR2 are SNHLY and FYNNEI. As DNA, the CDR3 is TGTGCCAGCGCAGTGGGGTCCTCACCCACAGATACGCAGTATTTT. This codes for CASAVGSSPTDTQYF. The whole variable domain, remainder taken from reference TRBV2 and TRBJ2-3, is EPEVTQTPSHQVTQMGQEVILRCVPISNHLYFYWYRQILGQKVEFLVSFYNNEISEKSEIFDDQFSVERPDGSNFTLKIRSTKLEDSAMYFCASAVGSSPTDTQYFGPGTRLTVL.

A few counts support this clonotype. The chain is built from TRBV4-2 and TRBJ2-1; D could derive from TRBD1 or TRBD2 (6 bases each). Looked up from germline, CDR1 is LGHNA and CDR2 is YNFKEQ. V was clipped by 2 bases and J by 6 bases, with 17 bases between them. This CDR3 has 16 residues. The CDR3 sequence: CASSQTGASAINEQFF. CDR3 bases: TGTGCCAGCAGCCAAACGGGGGCTAGCGCAATCAATGAGCAGTTCTTC.